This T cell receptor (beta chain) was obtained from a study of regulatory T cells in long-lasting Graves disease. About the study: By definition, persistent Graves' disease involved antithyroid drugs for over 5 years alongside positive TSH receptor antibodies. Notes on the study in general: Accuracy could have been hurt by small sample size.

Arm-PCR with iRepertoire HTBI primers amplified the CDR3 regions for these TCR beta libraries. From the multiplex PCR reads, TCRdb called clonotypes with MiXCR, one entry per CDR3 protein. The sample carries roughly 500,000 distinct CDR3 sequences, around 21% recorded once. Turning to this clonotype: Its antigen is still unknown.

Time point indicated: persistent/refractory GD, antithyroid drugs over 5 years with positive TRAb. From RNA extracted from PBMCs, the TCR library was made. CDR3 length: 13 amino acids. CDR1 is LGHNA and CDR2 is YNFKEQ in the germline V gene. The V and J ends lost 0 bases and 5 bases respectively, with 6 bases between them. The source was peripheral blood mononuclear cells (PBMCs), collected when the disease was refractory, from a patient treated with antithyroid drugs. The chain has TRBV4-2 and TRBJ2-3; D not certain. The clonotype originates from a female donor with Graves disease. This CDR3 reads CASSQDNGDTQYF. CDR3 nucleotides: TGTGCCAGCAGCCAAGATAACGGAGATACGCAGTATTTT.